The sequence of this TCR beta chain was determined in a study of blood T cell repertoires in COVID-19. Study as a whole: Researchers got acute and convalescent COVID-19 samples from the United States, Italy and Spain.

The germline CDR1 and CDR2 sequences are SNHLY and FYNNEI. The V end lost 3 bases, the J end lost 12 bases, and 14 bases lay between the germline ends. This CDR3 region has 12 residues. In the original analysis: Researchers report that nucleated cell counts were estimated from reference gene primer amplification. The repertoire was sequenced with immunoSEQ multiplex PCR; TCRdb's copy has only in-frame clones and lacks some. V and J calls and clone size are given by that table; D and trimming were obtained from the DNA. The sample contains roughly 250,000 clones, about 87% of which appear only once. This clonotype was sampled from a woman aged 40 to 50 with acute or convalescent COVID-19. V gene TRBV2 combines with J gene TRBJ1-2; D ambiguous. The sequencing sample was made of peripheral blood. The CDR3 DNA reads as TGTGCCAGCAGTGAGAGTGTCACCCTTCACACCTTC. Translated, it gives CASSESVTLHTF.